The clone carrying this T cell receptor (beta chain) was seen a few times. These data belong to a study of T cells in Graves' hyperthyroidism and ophthalmopathy. For the study at large: Pretreatment peripheral blood was obtained at initial diagnosis.

RNA transcripts gave rise to amplified TCR beta CDR3 regions. Initially, a first-round RT-PCR of the TCR CDR3 employed the HTBI primer set. From the multiplex PCR reads, TCRdb called clonotypes with MiXCR, one entry per CDR3 protein. The sample consists of hundreds of thousands of distinct CDR3 sequences, 14% of them appearing once. Germline-derived CDR1 and CDR2 are DFQATT and SNEGSKA (reference sequence). The CDR3 loop spans 14 amino acids. The junction had 9 bases not matched to a gene; V was cut back by 6 bases and J by 6 bases. The clonotype was recovered from a woman aged 18-29 years with Graves' hyperthyroidism. The material sequenced was blood. This chain uses TRBV20-1 with TRBJ2-1; the match to TRBD1 covers 9 bases. CDR3 sequence: CSAMPGQGGNEQFF. CDR3 sequence (DNA): TGCAGTGCAATGCCGGGACAGGGTGGCAATGAGCAGTTCTTC.